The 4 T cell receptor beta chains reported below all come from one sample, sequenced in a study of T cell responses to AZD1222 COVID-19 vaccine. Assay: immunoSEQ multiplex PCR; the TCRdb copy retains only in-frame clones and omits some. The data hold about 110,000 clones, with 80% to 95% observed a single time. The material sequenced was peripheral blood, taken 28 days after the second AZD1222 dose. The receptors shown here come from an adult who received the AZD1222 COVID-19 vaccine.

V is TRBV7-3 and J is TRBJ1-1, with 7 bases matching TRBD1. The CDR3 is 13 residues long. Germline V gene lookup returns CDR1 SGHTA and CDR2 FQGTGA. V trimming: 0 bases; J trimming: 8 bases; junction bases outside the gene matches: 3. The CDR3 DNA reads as TGTGCCAGCAGCTTAACGACGGACAGGGAAGCTTTCTTT. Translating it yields CASSLTTDREAFF.

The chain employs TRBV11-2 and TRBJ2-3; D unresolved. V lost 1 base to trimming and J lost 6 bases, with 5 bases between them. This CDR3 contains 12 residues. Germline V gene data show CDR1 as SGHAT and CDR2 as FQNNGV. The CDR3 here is CASSLAADTQYF. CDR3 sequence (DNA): TGTGCCAGCAGCTTAGCAGCGGATACGCAGTATTTT.

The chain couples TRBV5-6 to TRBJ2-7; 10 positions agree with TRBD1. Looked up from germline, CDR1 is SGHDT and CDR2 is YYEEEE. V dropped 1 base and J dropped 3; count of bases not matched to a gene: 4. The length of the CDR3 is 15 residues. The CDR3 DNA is TGTGCCAGCAGCTTGACTAGGACAGGGGGCTACGAGCAGTACTTC. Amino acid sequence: CASSLTRTGGYEQYF.

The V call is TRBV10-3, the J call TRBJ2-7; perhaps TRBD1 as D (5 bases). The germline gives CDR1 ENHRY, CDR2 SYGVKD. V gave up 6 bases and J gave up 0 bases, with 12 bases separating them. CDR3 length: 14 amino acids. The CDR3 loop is CAISTGASSYEQYF. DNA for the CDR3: TGTGCCATCAGCACAGGAGCAAGCTCCTACGAGCAGTACTTC.